The T cell receptor (beta chain) described here comes from a study of blood T cell repertoires in COVID-19. TCRdb's table, derived via immunoSEQ multiplex PCR, lists solely in-frame clones and lacks some. The table lists about 300,000 clones, about nine tenths of them singletons. Germline CDR1 MNHEY, CDR2 SVGAGI. Trimming shortened V by 0 bases and J by 7 bases, and 9 bases separated the two germline ends. CDR3 size: 13 residues. V is TRBV6-5 and J is TRBJ1-1; no definite D call. Material: peripheral blood. This TCR came from a woman aged 25 to 39 with COVID-19, enrolled during active disease. The CDR3 reads CASSYSGELEAFF. CDR3 nucleotides: TGTGCCAGCAGTTACTCCGGGGAACTTGAAGCTTTCTTT.